This T cell receptor beta chain was sequenced for a study of patients and donors after allogeneic stem cell transplantation. MiXCR was run by TCRdb on the RT-PCR reads, yielding one entry per CDR3 protein. This table holds 15,000 to 25,000 distinct CDR3 sequences, 4.5% to 6% found once. This clonotype was observed a few times. The germline V and J ends were trimmed by 6 bases and 6 bases, with 15 bases remaining between them. CDR3 length: 13 amino acids. The germline CDR1 and CDR2 sequences are LNHDA and SQIVND (reference sequence). Sequences were obtained from blood, either unsorted or a sorted T cell fraction (not recorded which). This TCR came from a human donor who was either an allogeneic HSCT recipient or a stem cell or donor lymphocyte infusion donor (not recorded which). It is not recorded whose cells these are; they may come from a transplant donor. This chain links TRBV19 with TRBJ2-7, with TRBD2 as a possible D gene (6 bases). The CDR3 DNA is TGTGCCAGTAGCCTACAGATGGGGGGCGAGCAGTACTTC. It specifies CASSLQMGGEQYF.